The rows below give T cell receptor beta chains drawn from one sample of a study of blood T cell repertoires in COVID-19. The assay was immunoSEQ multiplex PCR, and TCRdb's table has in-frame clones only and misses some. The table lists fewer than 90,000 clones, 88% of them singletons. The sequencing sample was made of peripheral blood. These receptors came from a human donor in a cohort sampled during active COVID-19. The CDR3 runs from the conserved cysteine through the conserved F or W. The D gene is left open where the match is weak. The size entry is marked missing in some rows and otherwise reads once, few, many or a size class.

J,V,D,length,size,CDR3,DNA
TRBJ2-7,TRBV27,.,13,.,CASGPGQLYEQYF,TGTGCCAGCGGACCGGGACAACTCTACGAGCAGTACTTC
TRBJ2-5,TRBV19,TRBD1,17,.,CASSTTGTGVHQETQYF,TGTGCCAGTAGCACTACCGGGACAGGGGTCCACCAAGAGACCCAGTACTTC
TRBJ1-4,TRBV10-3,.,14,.,CAISVTAEDEKLFF,TGTGCCATCAGTGTGACGGCCGAGGATGAAAAACTGTTTTTT
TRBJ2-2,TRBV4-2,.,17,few,CASSRSGGSRETGELFF,TGTGCCAGCAGCCGATCGGGGGGCTCCCGTGAGACCGGGGAGCTGTTTTTT
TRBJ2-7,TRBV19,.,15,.,CASSIGVSGAYEQYF,TGTGCCAGTAGTATAGGAGTTAGCGGCGCCTACGAGCAGTACTTC
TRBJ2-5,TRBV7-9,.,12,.,CASRSQAETQYF,TGTGCCAGCAGGTCTCAGGCGGAGACCCAGTACTTC
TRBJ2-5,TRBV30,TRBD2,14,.,CAWSGRGGREAQYF,TGTGCCTGGAGCGGCAGGGGCGGGAGGGAGGCCCAGTACTTC
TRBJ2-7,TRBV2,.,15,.,CASRPTLAMHYEQYF,TGTGCCAGCAGACCCACTCTAGCGATGCACTACGAGCAGTACTTC
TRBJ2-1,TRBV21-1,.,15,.,CASSNGAGGYNEQFF,TGTGCCAGCAGCAATGGAGCGGGCGGCTACAATGAGCAGTTCTTC
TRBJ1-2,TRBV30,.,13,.,CAWSVAWGDGYTF,TGTGCCTGGAGTGTGGCGTGGGGAGATGGCTACACCTTC
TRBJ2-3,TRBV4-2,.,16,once,CASSQEGRDSTDTQYF,TGTGCCAGCAGCCAAGAAGGACGGGACTCCACAGATACGCAGTATTTT
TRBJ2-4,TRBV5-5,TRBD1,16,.,CASSLRTGDGKNIQYF,TGTGCCAGCAGCTTGAGGACAGGGGACGGCAAAAACATTCAGTACTTC
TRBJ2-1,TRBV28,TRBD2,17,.,CASSILGPSGNYNEQFF,TGTGCCAGCAGCATCTTAGGGCCTAGCGGGAATTACAATGAGCAGTTCTTC
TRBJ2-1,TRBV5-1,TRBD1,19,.,CASSLEATGALGTYNEQFF,TGCGCCAGCAGCTTGGAGGCGACAGGGGCCCTTGGCACGTACAATGAGCAGTTCTTC
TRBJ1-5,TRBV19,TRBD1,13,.,CATSGTGSQPQHF,TGTGCCACCTCGGGGACAGGGTCTCAGCCCCAGCATTTT
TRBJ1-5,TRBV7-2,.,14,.,CASSLYSPNQPQHF,TGTGCCAGCAGCTTGTACAGTCCCAATCAGCCCCAGCATTTT
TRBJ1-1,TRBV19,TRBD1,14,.,CASSKGARNTEAFF,TGTGCCAGTAGTAAGGGGGCGCGAAACACTGAAGCTTTCTTT
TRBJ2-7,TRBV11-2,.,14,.,CASSFTGNPYEQYF,TGTGCCAGCAGCTTTACAGGGAATCCCTACGAGCAGTACTTC
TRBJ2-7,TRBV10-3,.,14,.,CAISVSQGSYEQYF,TGTGCCATCAGTGTCAGCCAGGGGAGCTACGAGCAGTACTTC
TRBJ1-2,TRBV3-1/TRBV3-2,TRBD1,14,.,CASSFSQGAYGYTF,TGTGCCAGCAGCTTCTCACAGGGGGCCTATGGCTACACCTTC
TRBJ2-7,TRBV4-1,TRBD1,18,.,CASSQGYPGGQGAPEQYF,TGCGCCAGCAGCCAAGGGTACCCTGGGGGACAGGGGGCCCCGGAGCAGTACTTC
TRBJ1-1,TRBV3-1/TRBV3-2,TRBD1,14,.,CASSQVGQGAEAFF,TGTGCCAGCAGCCAAGTGGGACAGGGGGCGGAAGCTTTCTTT
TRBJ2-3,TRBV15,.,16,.,CATSRDRRGNTDTQYF,TGTGCCACCAGCAGAGATCGGAGGGGAAATACAGATACGCAGTATTTT
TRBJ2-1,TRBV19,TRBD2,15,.,CASSLGLADYNEQFF,TGTGCCAGTAGCCTTGGACTAGCGGATTACAATGAGCAGTTCTTC
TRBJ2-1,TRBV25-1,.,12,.,CASSESDYEQFF,TGTGCCAGCAGTGAATCAGACTATGAGCAGTTCTTC
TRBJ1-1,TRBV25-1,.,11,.,CASIGDTEAFF,TGTGCCAGCATAGGGGACACTGAAGCTTTCTTT
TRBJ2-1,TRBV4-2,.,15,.,CASSQEESSYNEQFF,TGTGCCAGCAGCCAAGAGGAGAGCTCCTACAATGAGCAGTTCTTC
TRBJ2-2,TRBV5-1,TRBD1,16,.,CASSLDGTGAGGELFF,TGCGCCAGCAGCTTGGATGGGACAGGGGCTGGCGGGGAGCTGTTTTTT
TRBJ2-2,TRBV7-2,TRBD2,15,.,CASSFGLAETGELFF,TGTGCCAGCAGCTTCGGACTAGCGGAAACCGGGGAGCTGTTTTTT
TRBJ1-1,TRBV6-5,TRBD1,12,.,CASSSRQGKAFF,TGTGCCAGCAGTTCCCGACAGGGGAAAGCTTTCTTT
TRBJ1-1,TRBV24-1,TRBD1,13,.,CATAQTGGTEAFF,TGTGCCACCGCCCAGACAGGGGGTACTGAAGCTTTCTTT
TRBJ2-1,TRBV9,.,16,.,CASSVVGGSLYNEQFF,TGTGCCAGCAGCGTAGTGGGGGGATCCCTCTACAATGAGCAGTTCTTC
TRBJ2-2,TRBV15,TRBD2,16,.,CATSTGLAGDPGELFF,TGTGCCACCAGCACGGGACTAGCGGGAGACCCCGGGGAGCTGTTTTTT
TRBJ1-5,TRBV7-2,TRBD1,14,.,CASSRTGDRQPQHF,TGTGCCAGCAGCCGCACAGGGGATCGTCAGCCCCAGCATTTT
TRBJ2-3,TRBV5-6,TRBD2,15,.,CASSFGAGEADTQYF,TGTGCCAGCAGCTTTGGCGCGGGAGAAGCAGATACGCAGTATTTT
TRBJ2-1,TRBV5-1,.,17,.,CASSLAPGLGSYNEQFF,TGCGCCAGCAGCTTGGCCCCGGGACTCGGAAGTTACAATGAGCAGTTCTTC
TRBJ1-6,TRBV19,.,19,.,CASSIDSVFGGNWNSPLHF,TGTGCCAGTAGTATAGATTCCGTTTTTGGGGGCAACTGGAATTCACCCCTCCACTTT
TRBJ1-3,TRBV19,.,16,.,CASSGGHPSSGNTIYF,TGTGCCAGTAGTGGGGGACACCCGAGCTCTGGAAACACCATATATTTT
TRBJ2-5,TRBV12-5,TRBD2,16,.,CASAKGTRGGVETQYF,TGTGCTAGTGCCAAAGGGACTAGGGGGGGTGTGGAGACCCAGTACTTC
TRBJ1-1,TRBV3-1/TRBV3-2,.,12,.,CASSQEDREAFF,TGTGCCAGCAGCCAAGAGGACAGAGAAGCTTTCTTT
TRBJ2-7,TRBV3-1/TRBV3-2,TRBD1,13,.,CASSRQGVYEQYF,TGTGCCAGCAGCCGACAGGGGGTTTACGAGCAGTACTTC
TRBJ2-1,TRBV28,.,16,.,CASSSRTATSYNEQFF,TGTGCCAGCAGTTCAAGGACTGCCACCTCCTACAATGAGCAGTTCTTC
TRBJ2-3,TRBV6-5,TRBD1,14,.,CASRLGQETDTQYF,TGTGCCAGCAGGTTGGGACAGGAGACAGATACGCAGTATTTT
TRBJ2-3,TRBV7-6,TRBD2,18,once,CASSLPRGPSGDTDTQYF,TGTGCCAGCAGCTTACCCCGGGGTCCTAGCGGAGACACAGATACGCAGTATTTT
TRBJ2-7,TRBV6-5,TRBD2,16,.,CASSYAAHVGGNEQYF,TGTGCCAGCAGTTACGCCGCCCATGTGGGGGGGAACGAGCAGTACTTC
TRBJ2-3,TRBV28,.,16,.,CASSLLQGSSTDTQYF,TGTGCCAGCAGTTTGCTCCAGGGTTCTAGCACAGATACGCAGTATTTT
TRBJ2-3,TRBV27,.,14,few,CASSLAGTVDTQYF,TGTGCCAGCAGTTTGGCGGGTACAGTAGATACGCAGTATTTT
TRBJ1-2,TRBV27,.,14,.,CASSLSGAGNGYTF,TGTGCCAGCAGTTTATCAGGGGCAGGAAATGGCTACACCTTC
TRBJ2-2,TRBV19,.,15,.,CASSAETANTGELFF,TGTGCCAGTAGTGCCGAGACAGCAAACACCGGGGAGCTGTTTTTT
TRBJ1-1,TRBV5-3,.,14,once,CARSCTGRGTEAFF,TGTGCCAGAAGCTGTACAGGGAGGGGCACTGAAGCTTTCTTT
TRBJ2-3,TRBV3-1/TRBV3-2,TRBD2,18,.,CASSPGLAAKPSTDTQYF,TGTGCCAGCAGCCCCGGACTAGCCGCAAAACCAAGCACAGATACGCAGTATTTT
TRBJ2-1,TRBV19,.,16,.,CASSPSGEFPYNEQFF,TGTGCCAGTAGCCCTAGTGGGGAGTTCCCCTACAATGAGCAGTTCTTC
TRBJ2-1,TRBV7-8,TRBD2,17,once,CASSFPLAEGVYNEQFF,TGTGCCAGCAGCTTCCCACTAGCGGAGGGGGTTTACAATGAGCAGTTCTTC
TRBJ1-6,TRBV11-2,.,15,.,CASSLSGSYNSPLHF,TGTGCCAGCAGCTTAAGCGGCAGCTATAATTCACCCCTCCACTTT